This TCR beta chain appears in the sequencing data of a study of identical twins. Healthy Caucasian individuals made up all the donors. This clonotype appeared many times. The antigen remains undetermined. cDNA carried unique molecular identifiers, and a universal primer site was added by template switching. One entry per CDR3 protein, called by TCRdb with MiXCR from the 5' RACE reads. In the table there are under 250,000 distinct CDR3 sequences, approximately 6.8% of which are singletons. Study results and caveats: Cross-sectional statistical analysis, not tracking of the same donors, underpinned the conclusions. Weaker excess sharing between twins was seen in beta out-of-frame sequences.

These data are also associated with another study on yellow fever vaccine responses in identical twins.

The sequenced sample consisted of CD8+ T cells sorted from blood. This sequence was found in a young woman in good health.

DNA of the CDR3: TGTGCCAGCAGCAACTTACAGGCAGGGGAGACCCAGTACTTC. Protein sequence: CASSNLQAGETQYF. The chain employs TRBV12-3 or TRBV12-4 and TRBJ2-5, with a possible D match to TRBD1 (5 bases). V lost 6 bases to trimming and J lost 5 bases, with 16 bases between them. The CDR3 spans 14 residues.